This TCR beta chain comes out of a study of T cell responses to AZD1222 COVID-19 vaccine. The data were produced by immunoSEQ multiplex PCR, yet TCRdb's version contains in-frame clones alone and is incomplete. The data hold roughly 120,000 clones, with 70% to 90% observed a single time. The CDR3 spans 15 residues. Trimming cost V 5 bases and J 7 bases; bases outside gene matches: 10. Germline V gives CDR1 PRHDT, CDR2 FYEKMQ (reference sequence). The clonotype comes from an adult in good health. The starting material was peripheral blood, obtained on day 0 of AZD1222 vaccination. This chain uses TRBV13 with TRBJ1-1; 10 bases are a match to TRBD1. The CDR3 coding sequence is TGTGCCAGCAGCAGTGACAGGGGGCAGATTGATGAAGCTTTCTTT. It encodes CASSSDRGQIDEAFF.